This is a list of T cell receptor beta chains from one sample in a study of T cells after yellow fever vaccination. TCRdb re-called the 5' RACE reads through MiXCR, storing one row per CDR3 protein. The table lists more than 35,000 distinct CDR3 sequences, roughly 7% of them singletons, with approximately 15% in the top ten. This specimen was CD8+ T cells not binding an NS4B(214-222) dextramer, sorted from PBMCs, taken 45 days after the yellow fever booster vaccination. The receptors shown here come from a man younger than 40 who received the YFV17D yellow fever vaccine. Each CDR3 is given with its conserved first and last residue. The D gene is left open where the match is weak. Only some rows state a clone size, as once, few, many or a class for expanded clones.

clone size,V gene,J gene,D gene,CDR3 length,CDR3 protein,CDR3 DNA
many,TRBV20-1,TRBJ2-5,TRBD1,16,CSAPPQGASFVGTQYF,TGCAGTGCTCCCCCCCAGGGGGCGTCCTTCGTAGGGACCCAGTACTTC
many,TRBV27,TRBJ2-7,TRBD2,14,CATKLLAGVSEQYF,TGTGCCACCAAACTCCTAGCGGGAGTCTCCGAGCAGTACTTC
NA,TRBV27,TRBJ2-3,TRBD2,17,CASSFSLAGLSTDTQYF,TGTGCCAGCAGTTTCTCCCTAGCGGGTTTGTCGACAGATACGCAGTATTTT
NA,TRBV20-1,TRBJ1-6,NA,13,CSAGQGSYSPLHF,TGCAGTGCGGGTCAGGGCAGTTATTCACCCCTCCACTTT
many,TRBV6-5,TRBJ2-1,NA,16,CASSYSVDRIYNEQFF,TGTGCCAGCAGTTACTCGGTAGACAGGATATACAATGAGCAGTTCTTC
many,TRBV24-1,TRBJ2-5,NA,15,CATSVGGALGETQYF,TGTGCCACCAGTGTTGGAGGCGCCCTGGGGGAGACCCAGTACTTC
many,TRBV29-1,TRBJ2-1,NA,17,CSVVGGSLGLKWNEQFF,TGCAGCGTTGTCGGGGGTTCGCTGGGTCTGAAATGGAATGAGCAGTTCTTC
many,TRBV11-2,TRBJ2-1,TRBD2,17,CASSPAGTSVTYNEQFF,TGTGCCAGCAGCCCAGCTGGGACTAGCGTAACCTACAATGAGCAGTTCTTC
many,TRBV10-2,TRBJ2-3,NA,13,CASGRGLTDTQYF,TGCGCCAGCGGTAGGGGCCTCACAGATACGCAGTATTTT
many,TRBV9,TRBJ2-5,TRBD2,15,CASSASGLAEETQYF,TGTGCCAGCAGCGCCTCGGGGCTAGCGGAAGAGACCCAGTACTTC
many,TRBV2,TRBJ2-3,NA,13,CASRVKSTDTQYF,TGTGCCAGCAGAGTTAAGAGCACAGATACGCAGTATTTT
many,TRBV5-6,TRBJ2-1,NA,13,CASSLTGANEQFF,TGTGCCAGCAGCCTGACCGGGGCCAATGAGCAGTTCTTC
many,TRBV27,TRBJ2-1,TRBD2,12,CASSWAGVEQFF,TGTGCCAGCAGTTGGGCGGGAGTGGAGCAGTTCTTC
many,TRBV6-2/TRBV6-3,TRBJ2-1,NA,13,CASRPIGGHEQFF,TGTGCCAGCAGGCCAATAGGGGGGCACGAGCAGTTCTTC
many,TRBV5-1,TRBJ2-1,TRBD1,14,CASSLGTGKGEQFF,TGCGCCAGCAGCTTAGGGACAGGAAAGGGGGAGCAGTTCTTC
many,TRBV21-1,TRBJ2-7,NA,17,CASSKKGRRDRSYEQYF,TGTGCCAGCAGCAAAAAGGGCAGGCGAGACCGGTCCTACGAGCAGTACTTC
many,TRBV4-3,TRBJ1-1,TRBD1,14,CASSQGQGTTEAFF,TGCGCCAGCAGCCAGGGACAGGGGACGACTGAAGCTTTCTTT
many,TRBV15,TRBJ2-3,TRBD1,17,CATSRDRRGQLTDTQYF,TGTGCCACCAGCAGAGATCGTAGGGGGCAACTCACAGATACGCAGTATTTT
many,TRBV5-5,TRBJ2-5,NA,11,CASSIDETQYF,TGTGCCAGCAGCATTGACGAGACCCAGTACTTC
many,TRBV2,TRBJ2-7,TRBD2,16,CASSGYLAGRLYEQYF,TGTGCCAGCAGTGGGTACTTAGCGGGGCGCCTCTACGAGCAGTACTTC
many,TRBV27,TRBJ2-5,NA,13,CASSSPPQETQYF,TGTGCCAGCAGTAGCCCACCCCAAGAGACCCAGTACTTC
many,TRBV12-3/TRBV12-4,TRBJ2-2,NA,12,CASRNGPGELFF,TGTGCCAGCAGAAACGGGCCCGGGGAGCTGTTTTTT
many,TRBV27,TRBJ2-1,NA,11,CASSPANEQFF,TGTGCCAGCAGTCCCGCAAATGAGCAGTTCTTC
many,TRBV10-3,TRBJ2-3,NA,13,CAISPEVTDTQYF,TGTGCCATCAGCCCCGAGGTCACAGATACGCAGTATTTT
many,TRBV7-2,TRBJ2-3,NA,16,CASSLGGGPSTDTQYF,TGTGCCAGCAGCTTAGGTGGCGGGCCCAGCACAGATACGCAGTATTTT
many,TRBV7-9,TRBJ2-3,TRBD2,16,CASSGNAVAGEVTQYF,TGTGCCAGCAGCGGAAATGCGGTAGCGGGAGAAGTTACGCAGTATTTT
many,TRBV5-5,TRBJ2-5,TRBD1,16,CASSLDLQGASETQYF,TGTGCCAGCAGCTTGGACTTACAGGGGGCCTCGGAGACCCAGTACTTC
many,TRBV12-3/TRBV12-4,TRBJ2-7,TRBD2,15,CASSLGVAGGGEQYF,TGTGCCAGCAGTCTGGGGGTAGCGGGAGGGGGGGAGCAGTACTTC
many,TRBV12-3/TRBV12-4,TRBJ2-1,NA,15,CASSLVLSSYNEQFF,TGTGCCAGCAGTTTGGTTCTGAGCTCCTACAATGAGCAGTTCTTC
few,TRBV6-5,TRBJ2-7,TRBD2,15,CASRPRASGTYEQYF,TGTGCCAGCAGACCCAGGGCTAGCGGAACCTACGAGCAGTACTTC
many,TRBV12-3/TRBV12-4,TRBJ2-7,NA,14,CASSLAAGDYEQYF,TGTGCCAGCAGTTTAGCGGCAGGGGACTACGAGCAGTACTTC
many,TRBV11-2,TRBJ2-1,TRBD2,14,CASSVTSVDNEQFF,TGTGCCAGCAGCGTAACTAGCGTTGACAATGAGCAGTTCTTC
NA,TRBV5-6,TRBJ2-7,TRBD2,14,CASSPGPGGYEQYF,TGTGCCAGCAGCCCCGGGCCCGGGGGGTACGAGCAGTACTTC
many,TRBV28,TRBJ1-2,NA,16,CASSPSGGGANYGYTF,TGTGCCAGCAGTCCCTCCGGTGGAGGAGCTAACTATGGCTACACCTTC
few,TRBV5-5,TRBJ2-1,TRBD2,16,CASSRLGLAEMMEQFF,TGTGCCAGCAGCCGACTTGGTCTAGCGGAAATGATGGAGCAGTTCTTC
many,TRBV20-1,TRBJ2-1,TRBD2,14,CSAGRTSGTDEQFF,TGCAGTGCTGGGCGGACTAGCGGGACGGATGAGCAGTTCTTC
NA,TRBV7-9,TRBJ2-2,NA,19,CASSPGLLSVSSDTGELFF,TGTGCCAGCAGCCCCGGGCTCCTTAGCGTCTCAAGCGACACCGGGGAGCTGTTTTTT
few,TRBV7-2,TRBJ2-2,TRBD2,16,CASSNPGLAGGRELFF,TGTGCCAGCAGCAACCCGGGACTAGCGGGAGGACGGGAGCTGTTTTTT
few,TRBV4-3,TRBJ2-7,NA,16,CASSQKRGGSSYEQYF,TGCGCCAGCAGCCAGAAAAGGGGGGGGAGCTCCTACGAGCAGTACTTC
many,TRBV20-1,TRBJ2-3,TRBD2,12,CSASAGAGGQYF,TGCAGTGCTAGCGCGGGAGCGGGAGGGCAGTATTTT
many,TRBV28,TRBJ2-7,TRBD1,17,CAVEQGAPLGVSYEQYF,TGTGCCGTAGAACAGGGGGCGCCGCTGGGAGTCTCCTACGAGCAGTACTTC
many,TRBV20-1,TRBJ2-3,TRBD1,14,CSATPAPQGATQYF,TGCAGTGCAACTCCAGCGCCCCAGGGGGCCACGCAGTATTTT
many,TRBV5-1,TRBJ1-1,NA,14,CASSRWEGWTEAFF,TGCGCCAGCAGCCGTTGGGAGGGGTGGACTGAAGCTTTCTTT
few,TRBV5-4,TRBJ2-1,TRBD1,15,CASSLIQGIYNEQFF,TGTGCCAGCAGCTTGATACAGGGGATTTACAATGAGCAGTTCTTC
NA,TRBV6-5,TRBJ1-5,NA,14,CASSYGATGQPQHF,TGTGCCAGCAGTTACGGTGCCACGGGTCAGCCCCAGCATTTT
many,TRBV6-5,TRBJ2-1,NA,12,CASRGGYNEQFF,TGTGCCAGCCGAGGAGGATACAATGAGCAGTTCTTC
many,TRBV7-6,TRBJ2-4,TRBD1,14,CASSSGTGINIQYF,TGTGCCAGCAGCTCCGGGACAGGGATAAACATTCAGTACTTC
many,TRBV6-1,TRBJ2-5,NA,16,CASRSPLDRFQETQYF,TGTGCCAGCAGGTCACCCCTTGACAGGTTCCAAGAGACCCAGTACTTC
few,TRBV28,TRBJ2-3,TRBD2,17,CASNKVAGGPLADTQYF,TGTGCCAGCAATAAGGTAGCGGGAGGGCCTCTTGCAGATACGCAGTATTTT